A selection of T cell receptor beta chains follows, all from one sample in a study of stem cell transplantation in POMP-related autoinflammatory disease. Clones were read by immunoSEQ multiplex PCR, and TCRdb kept only the in-frame ones, dropping some. The sample has about 32,000 clones; 80% to 90% are singletons. The sequencing here drew on CD4+ T cells from PBMCs, taken before stem cell transplantation. The receptor set was obtained from a human donor with POMP-related autoinflammation and immune dysregulation (PRAID). The CDR3 runs from the conserved cysteine through the conserved F or W. A D gene is named only where the DNA matches it firmly. Some rows have no size entry. The others give once, few or many, or a class for an expanded clone.

V,D,J,size,CDR3,DNA
TRBV7-9,-,TRBJ1-4,-,CASTPRTANEKLFF,TGTGCCAGCACCCCTAGGACAGCTAATGAAAAACTGTTTTTT
TRBV19,-,TRBJ2-1,-,CASREGPYNEQFF,TGTGCCAGTAGGGAGGGCCCCTACAATGAGCAGTTCTTC
TRBV11-1,-,TRBJ1-1,-,CASSLGGRLGAFF,TGTGCCAGCAGCTTAGGAGGCCGCCTCGGAGCTTTCTTT
TRBV2,TRBD2,TRBJ2-7,-,CASSPGTSGRTSSTYEQYF,TGTGCCAGCAGCCCCGGGACTAGCGGGAGGACCTCAAGCACCTACGAGCAGTACTTC
TRBV18,-,TRBJ2-5,-,CASSPPGGETQYF,TGTGCCAGCTCACCACCGGGGGGAGAGACCCAGTACTTC
TRBV6-6,-,TRBJ1-5,-,CARHQPQHF,TGTGCCAGACACCAGCCCCAGCATTTT
TRBV6-1,-,TRBJ1-2,-,CASSDNREPSGGYTF,TGTGCCAGCAGTGATAACCGGGAACCATCCGGCGGCTACACCTTC
TRBV14,TRBD2,TRBJ2-3,-,CASSQDLAGGPNTQYF,TGTGCCAGCAGCCAAGATTTAGCGGGAGGGCCGAATACGCAGTATTTT
TRBV7-9,TRBD1,TRBJ2-5,-,CASSLGTGGGETQYF,TGTGCCAGCAGCTTAGGGACAGGGGGTGGTGAGACCCAGTACTTC
TRBV7-2,TRBD1,TRBJ1-2,few,CASSLNQGGSHTF,TGTGCCAGCAGCCTAAACCAAGGGGGCAGCCACACCTTC
TRBV18,-,TRBJ1-2,few,CASSRRRAVYGYTF,TGTGCCAGCTCCCGGAGGAGGGCGGTCTATGGCTACACCTTC
TRBV5-1,-,TRBJ1-1,few,CASSVGGRNTEAFF,TGCGCCAGCAGCGTGGGTGGCAGGAACACTGAAGCTTTCTTT
TRBV4-1,TRBD2,TRBJ2-1,-,CASSQDEAPGTRLYNEQFF,TGCGCCAGCAGCCAAGATGAGGCCCCCGGGACTAGACTTTACAATGAGCAGTTCTTC
TRBV7-9,-,TRBJ2-3,-,CASSFGKDTQYF,TGTGCCAGCAGCTTTGGTAAAGATACGCAGTATTTT
TRBV5-1,-,TRBJ2-3,-,CASNHGDTQYF,TGCGCCAGCAATCACGGGGATACGCAGTATTTT
TRBV18,-,TRBJ2-7,once,CASSPGGASYEQYF,TGTGCCAGCTCACCTGGTGGAGCAAGCTACGAGCAGTACTTC
TRBV30,TRBD2,TRBJ2-3,-,CAWSTGTTVTDTQYF,TGTGCCTGGAGTACCGGGACTACCGTAACAGATACGCAGTATTTT
TRBV18,-,TRBJ1-2,-,CASSPTREGGYTF,TGTGCCAGCTCACCGACAAGGGAGGGAGGCTACACCTTC
TRBV4-1,-,TRBJ1-6,-,CASSQDSERSPLHF,TGCGCCAGCAGCCAAGATTCCGAAAGGTCACCCCTCCACTTT
TRBV19,-,TRBJ2-2,-,CASSILGVVGELFF,TGTGCCAGTAGTATTCTGGGAGTAGTGGGGGAGCTGTTTTTT
TRBV11-2,-,TRBJ2-5,-,CASSFRLEGTQYF,TGTGCCAGCAGCTTCCGACTGGAGGGGACCCAGTACTTC
TRBV7-2,TRBD1,TRBJ2-7,-,CASSWGQTYEQYF,TGTGCCAGCAGCTGGGGACAGACCTACGAGCAGTACTTC
TRBV5-1,-,TRBJ2-5,-,CASSLWGTVGSVQYF,TGCGCCAGCAGCTTGTGGGGGACGGTGGGGAGTGTCCAGTACTTC
TRBV7-9,TRBD1,TRBJ1-6,few,CASSLTGAYNSPLHF,TGTGCCAGCAGCTTGACAGGGGCGTATAATTCACCCCTCCACTTT
TRBV4-1,-,TRBJ1-2,-,CASSQDDSSNYGYTF,TGCGCCAGCAGCCAAGATGATAGCAGTAACTATGGCTACACCTTC
TRBV28,-,TRBJ2-2,-,CASSFLNTGELFF,TGTGCCAGCAGTTTTCTGAACACCGGGGAGCTGTTTTTT
TRBV19,-,TRBJ1-2,-,CASTPGHRNYGYTF,TGTGCCAGTACCCCGGGACACCGAAATTATGGCTACACCTTC
TRBV6-4,-,TRBJ2-6,-,CASRNGANVLTF,TGTGCCAGCAGGAATGGGGCCAACGTCCTGACTTTC
TRBV7-6,-,TRBJ1-2,-,CASSQRSIGLGGYTF,TGTGCCAGCAGCCAGAGGAGCATTGGGCTGGGCGGCTACACCTTC
TRBV5-1,TRBD1,TRBJ2-4,-,CASSLEGGRGAKNIQYF,TGCGCCAGCAGCTTGGAAGGGGGCAGGGGAGCCAAAAACATTCAGTACTTC
TRBV9,-,TRBJ2-5,-,CASSVAGRLQETQYF,TGTGCCAGCAGCGTAGCTGGGAGGCTACAAGAGACCCAGTACTTC
TRBV5-6,-,TRBJ2-3,-,CASSLSVPSTDTQYF,TGTGCCAGCAGCTTGTCCGTCCCTAGCACAGATACGCAGTATTTT
TRBV7-2,TRBD1,TRBJ2-1,-,CASSFDRADEQFF,TGTGCCAGCAGCTTCGACAGGGCCGATGAGCAGTTCTTC
TRBV29-1,-,TRBJ2-4,-,CSVHPTTKNIQYF,TGCAGCGTTCACCCTACAACCAAAAACATTCAGTACTTC
TRBV5-4,TRBD2,TRBJ2-7,-,CASSLGPTSGSYEQYF,TGTGCCAGCAGCTTGGGTCCGACTAGCGGGAGCTACGAGCAGTACTTC
TRBV5-1,TRBD1,TRBJ1-4,once,CASSSQGGNEKLFF,TGCGCCAGCAGCTCACAGGGGGGGAATGAAAAACTGTTTTTT
TRBV5-6,TRBD1,TRBJ1-6,once,CASSPYGQGYNSPLHF,TGTGCCAGCAGCCCCTACGGACAGGGATATAATTCACCCCTCCACTTT
TRBV6-5,TRBD1,TRBJ1-2,-,CASREAGGSYGYTF,TGTGCCAGCAGGGAGGCAGGGGGGAGCTATGGCTACACCTTC
TRBV5-1,-,TRBJ1-4,-,CASGQEGQEYEKLFF,TGCGCCAGCGGGCAAGAAGGCCAAGAATATGAAAAACTGTTTTTT
TRBV5-1,TRBD2,TRBJ2-2,-,CASSLPSTASGNTGELFF,TGCGCCAGCAGCTTGCCTTCGACGGCTAGCGGGAACACCGGGGAGCTGTTTTTT
TRBV5-1,-,TRBJ1-2,-,CASSLGDNYGYTF,TGCGCCAGCAGCTTGGGCGACAACTATGGCTACACCTTC
TRBV5-1,-,TRBJ2-3,-,CASSSHRENTDTQYF,TGCGCCAGCAGCTCACACAGGGAGAACACAGATACGCAGTATTTT
TRBV5-1,-,TRBJ1-3,-,CASSLVQGPGNTIYF,TGCGCCAGCAGCTTGGTACAGGGCCCTGGAAACACCATATATTTT
TRBV30,TRBD2,TRBJ2-3,-,CAWRLSGRADTDTQYF,TGTGCCTGGAGACTTAGCGGGAGGGCGGACACAGATACGCAGTATTTT
TRBV5-1,-,TRBJ1-1,-,CASSPLNSALEAFF,TGCGCCAGCAGCCCTCTCAACTCGGCCCTTGAAGCTTTCTTT
TRBV6-6,TRBD1,TRBJ1-1,once,CASSYFTGGTEAFF,TGTGCCAGCAGTTACTTTACAGGGGGCACTGAAGCTTTCTTT
TRBV7-3,-,TRBJ2-3,once,CASSLGSTDTQYF,TGTGCCAGCAGCTTGGGGAGCACAGATACGCAGTATTTT
TRBV23-1,-,TRBJ2-1,-,CASSQGTTESSYNEQFF,TGCGCCAGCAGTCAGGGCACGACAGAAAGCTCCTACAATGAGCAGTTCTTC
TRBV7-2,-,TRBJ1-1,-,CASSLAPYRGAFF,TGTGCCAGCAGCTTAGCTCCTTATAGGGGAGCTTTCTTT
TRBV9,-,TRBJ2-2,-,CASRRQDGTGELFF,TGTGCCAGCAGACGACAGGACGGCACCGGGGAGCTGTTTTTT
TRBV7-3,-,TRBJ2-1,-,CASSLTGPYSYNEQFF,TGTGCCAGCAGCTTAACGGGGCCATACTCCTACAATGAGCAGTTCTTC
TRBV5-6,-,TRBJ1-5,once,CASSSRAGANQPQHF,TGTGCCAGCAGCTCAAGGGCGGGGGCGAATCAGCCCCAGCATTTT
TRBV18,-,TRBJ1-2,-,CASSPTGAANYGYTF,TGTGCCAGCTCACCTACGGGGGCGGCTAACTATGGCTACACCTTC